This TCR beta chain was recovered during a study of T cell responses to AZD1222 COVID-19 vaccine. Study results and caveats: It was only after the peak T cell response that any repertoires were sampled.

V dropped 1 base and J dropped 2 bases, with 11 bases sitting between them. CDR3 length equals 15 residues. Per the germline V gene, CDR1 is LNHDA and CDR2 is SQIVND (reference sequence). TCRdb's table, derived via immunoSEQ multiplex PCR, lists solely in-frame clones and lacks some. Here the sample spans under 200,000 clones, approximately 90% being singletons. Comment on this clone: Its antigen is not identified.

This receptor was identified in an adult in good health. Specimen: peripheral blood, collected on day 0 of AZD1222 vaccination. The chain links TRBV19 to TRBJ1-2; no clear D gene. The CDR3 is CASSIVLALNYGYTF. The CDR3 DNA sequence: TGTGCCAGTAGTATAGTGCTGGCGCTGAACTATGGCTACACCTTC.